These 12 T cell receptor beta chains came from one sample sequenced in a study of blood T cell repertoires in COVID-19. Clones were read by immunoSEQ multiplex PCR, and TCRdb kept only the in-frame ones, dropping some. The sample contains 30,000 to 40,000 clones, approximately 86% of which appear only once. The sample consisted of peripheral blood. All receptors come from a man over 45 with active COVID-19.

This clone was detected only a few times. J is TRBJ1-2 and V is TRBV5-4, with a weak D call TRBD1 (6 bases). The CDR3 is 15 residues long. From germline, CDR1 is SGHNT and CDR2 YYREEE (reference sequence). V was cut by 2 bases and J by 2 bases, with 13 bases left in between. The CDR3 region has the DNA TGTGCCAGCAGCTTCCCTGACAGGACCAACTATGGCTACACCTTC. Amino acid sequence: CASSFPDRTNYGYTF.

The chain combines TRBV3-1 (or the pseudogene TRBV3-2) with TRBJ1-2, with 7 bases matching TRBD1. The CDR3 totals 15 residues. The ends lost 2 bases at V and 4 bases at J; junction bases unmatched: 7. Per germline, CDR1 LGHDT and CDR2 YNNKEL (reference sequence). The CDR3 DNA sequence: TGTGCCAGCAGCCAATCGCAGGGGGTGGGCTATGGCTACACCTTC. Protein: CASSQSQGVGYGYTF.

The chain joins TRBV5-1 to TRBJ2-5; D not resolved. The CDR3 spans 13 residues. Trimming took 4 bases from V and 4 from J, leaving 11 bases between them. Germline-derived CDR1 and CDR2 are SGHRS and YFSETQ. The DNA of the CDR3 is TGCGCCAGCAGCCCCATGGGCCGAGAGACCCAGTACTTC. Protein: CASSPMGRETQYF.

The V and J genes are TRBV5-1 and TRBJ1-4, with 7 positions matching TRBD1. This CDR3 comprises 14 residues. Trimming took 8 bases from V and 6 from J; bases not matched to a gene: 10. The germline CDR1 and CDR2 sequences are SGHRS and YFSETQ. The chain's CDR3 is CARLLTGSDEKLFF. The CDR3 nucleotides read TGCGCCAGATTGTTGACAGGGTCGGATGAAAAACTGTTTTTT. The full variable domain, completed using reference TRBV5-1 and TRBJ1-4, is KAGVTQTPRYLIKTRGQQVTLSCSPISGHRSVSWYQQTPGQGLQFLFEYFSETQRNKGNFPGRFSGRQFSNSRSEMNVSTLELGDSALYLCARLLTGSDEKLFFGSGTQLSVL.

The V and J genes are TRBV4-3 and TRBJ1-6, with D tentatively TRBD1 (5 bases). Germline CDR1 is LGHNA and CDR2 is YSLEER. The CDR3 is 15 residues long. The ends were cut back, 1 base at V and 6 bases at J, with 10 bases in the middle. CDR3: CASSQGGGGNSPLHF. The CDR3 region has the DNA TGCGCCAGCAGCCAAGGGGGGGGTGGTAATTCACCCCTCCACTTT.

The chain is built from TRBV6-5 and TRBJ1-5; D is perhaps TRBD1 (5 bases). The V gene's germline CDR1 is MNHEY and CDR2 SVGAGI. V gave up 2 bases and J gave up 1 base, with 12 bases separating them. The CDR3 length is 16 residues. The CDR3 reads CASSYTGVGSNQPQHF. In DNA, the CDR3 is TGTGCCAGCAGTTACACGGGGGTCGGAAGCAATCAGCCCCAGCATTTT.

By frequency in the sample, this clone is medium-sized. This chain links TRBV11-2 with TRBJ2-3, with 8 bases that match TRBD2. Per germline, CDR1 SGHAT and CDR2 FQNNGV. The CDR3 is 16 residues long. Trimming took 5 bases from V and 0 from J; bases not matched to a gene: 7. The CDR3 DNA reads as TGTGCCAGCAGCCTCCCGCCGGGGGGGAGCACAGATACGCAGTATTTT. Its protein is CASSLPPGGSTDTQYF. Combining the CDR3 with reference TRBV11-2 and TRBJ2-3 gives the whole variable domain EAGVAQSPRYKIIEKRQSVAFWCNPISGHATLYWYQQILGQGPKLLIQFQNNGVVDDSQLPKDRFSAERLKGVDSTLKIQPAKLEDSAVYLCASSLPPGGSTDTQYFGPGTRLTVL.

This CDR3 is CSALTDTQYF. CDR3 sequence (DNA): TGCAGTGCCCTCACAGATACGCAGTATTTT. This rearrangement joins TRBV20-1 to TRBJ2-3; the D is unclear. Trimming took 6 bases from V and 2 from J, leaving 3 bases between them. This CDR3 has 10 residues. Germline-derived CDR1 and CDR2 are DFQATT and SNEGSKA (reference sequence).

The rearrangement uses TRBV5-1 and TRBJ2-1; D is ambiguous. The germline CDR1 and CDR2 sequences are SGHRS and YFSETQ. The CDR3 is 12 amino acids. V was clipped by 7 bases and J by 1 base, with 6 bases between them. For the CDR3, the DNA is TGCGCCAGCCTTCAGTCCTACAATGAGCAGTTCTTC. Its translation: CASLQSYNEQFF.

The chain combines TRBV9 with TRBJ2-3; 8 nucleotides agree with TRBD2. The CDR3 has 16 amino acids. Germline CDR1 reads SGDLS; CDR2 reads YYNGEE. With 0 bases clipped from V and 2 bases from J, the junction kept 5 bases outside the gene matches. The CDR3 nucleotides are TGTGCCAGCAGCGTAGCTGTCGGGGGGGCCACAGATACGCAGTATTTT. Protein: CASSVAVGGATDTQYF.

This rearrangement joins TRBV14 to TRBJ1-2; D remains unclear. The V gene lost 4 bases and the J gene lost 4 bases, with 7 bases spanning the gap. Per the germline V gene, CDR1 is SGHDN and CDR2 is FVKESK. The CDR3 is made up of 12 amino acids. The CDR3 DNA follows: TGTGCCAGCAGCCGAAACAGCTATGGCTACACCTTC. Protein: CASSRNSYGYTF.

The chain is built from TRBV4-1 and TRBJ2-4; D is undetermined. The CDR3 is 16 amino acids. Germline assignment: CDR1 MGHRA and CDR2 YSYEKL. Trimming took 4 bases from V and 0 from J, leaving 13 bases between them. The CDR3 coding sequence is TGCGCCAGCAGCCGACTGACTCTGGTAGCCAAAAACATTCAGTACTTC. Amino acid sequence: CASSRLTLVAKNIQYF.